Listed below are T cell receptor beta chains from one sample, sequenced in a study of human T cells and chemical hapten exposure. A single record per CDR3 protein comes from TCRdb applying MiXCR to the RACE reads. Counted here are around 300,000 distinct CDR3 sequences, 7.7% occurring once; the ten biggest clones make up 1.2%. The sample in question was whole blood, obtained in connection with sensitization to the hapten diphenylcyclopropenone (DPC). The receptors derive from a man younger than 35 with alopecia areata. Some clones in this sample may be carry-over from other donors' samples. Both conserved end residues are part of each CDR3. A D gene is named only where the DNA matches it firmly. Clone size is stated in some rows and not others, as once, few, many or a class when expanded.

TRBJ1-1 | NA | few | TRBV5-1 | CASSFTGHNLEAFF | TGCGCCAGCAGCTTTACAGGACACAACCTTGAAGCTTTCTTT
TRBJ2-5 | TRBD2 | NA | TRBV6-5 | CASSYGRDQETQYF | TGTGCCAGCAGTTACGGGAGGGACCAAGAGACCCAGTACTTC
TRBJ1-1 | NA | few | TRBV6-2/TRBV6-3 | CASRSIRGGGTEAFF | TGTGCCAGCAGATCAATAAGGGGAGGAGGTACTGAAGCTTTCTTT
TRBJ1-4 | NA | NA | TRBV11-2 | CASSFYVGAKEKLFF | TGTGCCAGCAGCTTCTACGTCGGGGCGAAGGAAAAACTGTTTTTT
TRBJ2-1 | NA | NA | TRBV12-3/TRBV12-4 | CASSSIYNEQFF | TGTGCCAGCAGTTCTATCTACAATGAGCAGTTCTTC
TRBJ2-1 | TRBD1 | few | TRBV7-2 | CASSPGGRGRNEQFF | TGTGCCAGCAGCCCAGGGGGTAGGGGGAGAAATGAGCAGTTCTTC
TRBJ1-2 | NA | many | TRBV7-9 | CASSRIYGYTF | TGTGCCAGCAGCCGAATCTATGGCTACACCTTC
TRBJ2-7 | TRBD2 | many | TRBV20-1 | CSATTLAGGPIYEQYF | TGCAGTGCTACCACGCTAGCGGGGGGACCTATCTACGAGCAGTACTTC
TRBJ1-1 | NA | NA | TRBV6-4 | CASSDGRQEAFF | TGTGCCAGCAGTGACGGGCGGCAGGAAGCTTTCTTT
TRBJ2-7 | TRBD2 | many | TRBV28 | CASKGGGANEQYF | TGTGCCAGCAAGGGCGGGGGGGCTAACGAGCAGTACTTC
TRBJ2-2 | NA | many | TRBV6-2/TRBV6-3 | CASSYSRSGWPTGELFF | TGTGCCAGCAGTTACTCGAGGTCGGGCTGGCCCACCGGGGAGCTGTTTTTT
TRBJ1-1 | NA | few | TRBV12-3/TRBV12-4 | CASSLRGMRAEAFF | TGTGCCAGCAGTTTAAGGGGAATGAGGGCTGAAGCTTTCTTT
TRBJ1-2 | NA | NA | TRBV20-1 | CSAGEEGNYGYTF | TGCAGTGCTGGGGAGGAGGGGAACTATGGCTACACCTTC
TRBJ1-1 | NA | few | TRBV11-1 | CASTVPKLNTEAFF | TGTGCCAGCACCGTACCTAAACTGAACACTGAAGCTTTCTTT
TRBJ1-2 | NA | few | TRBV25-1 | CASSEDGRTYGYTF | TGTGCCAGCAGTGAAGACGGACGTACCTATGGCTACACCTTC
TRBJ2-3 | TRBD2 | few | TRBV29-1 | CSVASGGTDTQYF | TGCAGCGTTGCCAGCGGGGGCACAGATACGCAGTATTTT
TRBJ1-4 | TRBD1 | many | TRBV12-3/TRBV12-4 | CASSPRQGANEKLFF | TGTGCCAGCAGTCCCAGACAGGGGGCGAATGAAAAACTGTTTTTT
TRBJ2-7 | TRBD1 | many | TRBV5-1 | CASSYVTGLAYEQYF | TGCGCCAGCAGCTATGTGACAGGGTTAGCCTACGAGCAGTACTTC
TRBJ1-5 | TRBD1 | few | TRBV6-2/TRBV6-3 | CASSWGQLRNQPQHF | TGTGCCAGCAGTTGGGGACAGCTCCGCAATCAGCCCCAGCATTTT
TRBJ1-5 | NA | few | TRBV20-1 | CSASHAQTNQPQHF | TGCAGTGCTTCTCATGCCCAAACCAATCAGCCCCAGCATTTT
TRBJ2-1 | NA | NA | TRBV25-1 | CASSVGAYNEQFF | TGTGCCAGCAGTGTGGGGGCCTACAATGAGCAGTTCTTC
TRBJ1-4 | NA | NA | TRBV2 | CASRSNSKTNEKLFF | TGTGCCAGCAGATCAAACAGCAAGACTAATGAAAAACTGTTTTTT
TRBJ1-2 | NA | many | TRBV5-1 | CASSLGGTSNYGYTF | TGCGCCAGCAGCTTGGGGGGGACCAGTAACTATGGCTACACCTTC
TRBJ1-5 | NA | few | TRBV27 | CASRKGWGENSNQPQHF | TGTGCCAGCCGAAAGGGGTGGGGAGAGAATAGCAATCAGCCCCAGCATTTT
TRBJ1-5 | NA | many | TRBV6-1 | CASSTWDEGPQHF | TGTGCCAGCAGTACATGGGATGAGGGGCCCCAGCATTTT
TRBJ1-1 | NA | few | TRBV6-5 | CASSYSLGTEGSLDTEAFF | TGTGCCAGCAGTTACTCGCTGGGAACTGAAGGGTCGTTAGACACTGAAGCTTTCTTT
TRBJ2-5 | TRBD2 | few | TRBV7-9 | CASSFTGGVQETQYF | TGTGCCAGCAGCTTCACGGGGGGGGTCCAAGAGACCCAGTACTTC
TRBJ2-7 | NA | few | TRBV19 | CASSDGSSYEQYF | TGTGCCAGTAGTGACGGGAGCTCCTACGAGCAGTACTTC
TRBJ2-3 | NA | NA | TRBV7-9 | CASSLALPTDTQYF | TGTGCCAGCAGCTTAGCGCTGCCCACAGATACGCAGTATTTT
TRBJ1-6 | TRBD1 | many | TRBV4-2 | CASSPDRDNSPLHF | TGTGCCAGCAGTCCCGACAGGGATAATTCACCCCTCCACTTT
TRBJ1-1 | NA | many | TRBV28 | CASSFGGMNTEAFF | TGTGCCAGCAGTTTTGGGGGAATGAACACTGAAGCTTTCTTT
TRBJ1-1 | NA | NA | TRBV3-1 | CASSQRTAEAFF | TGTGCCAGCAGCCAAAGGACCGCTGAAGCTTTCTTT
TRBJ1-6 | TRBD1 | many | TRBV2 | CASSLTGVNSPLHF | TGTGCCAGCAGCTTAACAGGGGTGAATTCACCCCTCCACTTT
TRBJ2-3 | TRBD2 | few | TRBV10-3 | CATRSLAGDTDTQYF | TGTGCCACCCGCAGTCTAGCGGGGGACACAGATACGCAGTATTTT
TRBJ1-4 | NA | NA | TRBV4-1 | CASSRAGGREATNEKLFF | TGCGCCAGCAGTCGGGCCGGGGGCAGGGAAGCAACTAATGAAAAACTGTTTTTT
TRBJ2-2 | NA | few | TRBV4-1 | CASSQVGGNTGELFF | TGCGCCAGCAGCCAAGTGGGCGGGAACACCGGGGAGCTGTTTTTT
TRBJ2-1 | TRBD2 | NA | TRBV6-6 | CASSPPGLANEQFF | TGTGCCAGCAGTCCCCCCGGACTAGCCAATGAGCAGTTCTTC
TRBJ1-1 | NA | few | TRBV4-1 | CASSQVQGMDTEAFF | TGCGCCAGCAGCCAAGTACAGGGTATGGACACTGAAGCTTTCTTT
TRBJ1-4 | NA | many | TRBV6-5 | CASSPGDRGEKLFF | TGTGCCAGCAGCCCAGGGGACCGGGGTGAAAAACTGTTTTTT
TRBJ2-3 | TRBD1 | few | TRBV7-9 | CASARGEQGGTDTQYF | TGTGCCAGCGCCAGGGGAGAACAGGGGGGCACAGATACGCAGTATTTT
TRBJ2-3 | NA | many | TRBV7-2 | CASSSGQFTDTQYF | TGTGCCAGCAGCTCCGGACAGTTCACAGATACGCAGTATTTT
TRBJ1-5 | NA | NA | TRBV6-1 | CASSETGWLGQPQHF | TGTGCCAGCAGTGAAACAGGGTGGTTGGGTCAGCCCCAGCATTTT
TRBJ2-5 | NA | many | TRBV7-2 | CASSLARRKETQYF | TGTGCCAGCAGCTTAGCTCGCCGAAAAGAGACCCAGTACTTC
TRBJ2-1 | TRBD2 | many | TRBV6-6 | CASSYVGAGDEQFF | TGTGCCAGCAGTTATGTAGGGGCGGGGGATGAGCAGTTCTTC
TRBJ1-1 | TRBD1 | NA | TRBV19 | CASSPYRGSRLEAFF | TGTGCCAGTAGTCCCTACAGGGGGAGTCGCCTAGAAGCTTTCTTT
TRBJ1-6 | NA | NA | TRBV7-2 | CASSFVSNGNSPLHF | TGTGCCAGCAGCTTTGTGTCTAACGGAAATTCACCCCTCCACTTT